Listed below are T cell receptor beta chains from one sample, sequenced in a study of CD8+CD57+ T cells in acquired aplastic anemia. TCRdb independently ran MiXCR on the reads; one entry per CDR3 protein. Of 180,000 or so distinct CDR3 sequences in the sample, roughly half are singletons; the top ten hold under 3.5%. The sample consisted of sorted CD4+, CD8+, or CD8+CD57+ T cells (not recorded which) from PBMCs. The receptor set was obtained from a human donor in good health. The CDR3 runs from the conserved cysteine through the conserved F or W. Each record gives: J gene, V gene, D gene, clone size, CDR3 DNA, CDR3 protein. The D gene is left open where the match is weak. Where a row states a size, it is once, few, many or the class of an expanded clone; other rows omit it.

J: TRBJ1-1
V: TRBV6-5
D: TRBD1
size: -
DNA: TGTGCCAGCAGTTACTCCAGGGGGCGAGTGAACACTGAAGCTTTCTTT
CDR3: CASSYSRGRVNTEAFF

J: TRBJ2-5
V: TRBV5-8
D: -
size: -
DNA: TGTGCCAGCAGCTCTAGACAGGTTGGCCAAGAGACCCAGTACTTC
CDR3: CASSSRQVGQETQYF

J: TRBJ2-7
V: TRBV20-1
D: TRBD2
size: many
DNA: TGCAGTGCTAGAGCCAATCTAGCGGGAGCTTCCTACGAGCAGTACTTC
CDR3: CSARANLAGASYEQYF

J: TRBJ2-3
V: TRBV14
D: -
size: many
DNA: TGTGCCAGCAGCCAAGCCGGGGCAGATACGCAGTATTTT
CDR3: CASSQAGADTQYF

J: TRBJ2-1
V: TRBV10-3
D: -
size: -
DNA: TGTGCCACCAAGCCAAGGGGCCAATCCTACAATGAGCAGTTCTTC
CDR3: CATKPRGQSYNEQFF

J: TRBJ2-5
V: TRBV20-1
D: -
size: -
DNA: TGCAGTGCTTTCAGGGGCGGGTCGAACCAAGAGACCCAGTACTTC
CDR3: CSAFRGGSNQETQYF

J: TRBJ1-5
V: TRBV7-8
D: -
size: medium-sized
DNA: TGTGCCAGCAGCTTTAGTCCGGATCAGCCCCAGCATTTT
CDR3: CASSFSPDQPQHF

J: TRBJ2-4
V: TRBV5-1
D: TRBD1
size: -
DNA: TGCGCCAGCAGCTTAGGATGGGACAGAATTCAGTACTTC
CDR3: CASSLGWDRIQYF

J: TRBJ1-1
V: TRBV20-1
D: -
size: many
DNA: TGCAGTGCTAGAATGGGGGGGCTTTACACTGAAGCTTTCTTT
CDR3: CSARMGGLYTEAFF

J: TRBJ2-2
V: TRBV20-1
D: TRBD2
size: many
DNA: TGCAGTGCTAGAGTAGGGACTAGCGGGAGGTTCGGGGAGCTGTTTTTT
CDR3: CSARVGTSGRFGELFF

J: TRBJ1-3
V: TRBV2
D: -
size: -
DNA: TGTGCCAGCAGTGCCTACACTGGAAACACCATATATTTT
CDR3: CASSAYTGNTIYF

J: TRBJ1-1
V: TRBV20-1
D: TRBD1
size: many
DNA: TGCAGTGCTAGAGATCGACAGGGGGCCGGTAACACTGAAGCTTTCTTT
CDR3: CSARDRQGAGNTEAFF